These T cell receptor beta chains were read from a single sample in a study of technical replicates of blood from several donors. Sequenced by immunoSEQ multiplex PCR; TCRdb stores in-frame clones only, minus some. Among about 70,000 clones listed, more than 90% were seen once. Sequencing input: T cells isolated from PBMCs. These TCRs come from a human donor in good health. Each CDR3 is given with its conserved first and last residue. A D gene is named only where the DNA matches it firmly. Not every row has a clone size; where given, it reads once, few, many or a size class.

clone_size,d_call,v_call,j_call,cdr3_aa,cdr3_nt
few,NA,TRBV20-1,TRBJ2-2,CSARIYPELFF,TGCAGTGCTAGGATCTATCCGGAGCTGTTTTTT
NA,TRBD2,TRBV10-1,TRBJ2-2,CASTPLAGVAGELFF,TGCGCCAGCACCCCCCTAGCGGGAGTCGCCGGGGAGCTGTTTTTT
few,TRBD1,TRBV13,TRBJ1-1,CASSPWTGQAFF,TGTGCCAGCAGCCCGTGGACAGGGCAAGCTTTCTTT
NA,NA,TRBV7-2,TRBJ1-1,CASSLDRPPGTEAFF,TGTGCCAGCAGCCTCGACAGGCCCCCGGGGACTGAAGCTTTCTTT
NA,TRBD2,TRBV6-5,TRBJ2-7,CAAGDRLYEQYF,TGTGCCGCGGGGGATCGGCTCTACGAGCAGTACTTC
NA,TRBD2,TRBV9,TRBJ2-7,CASSISGRSEQYF,TGTGCCAGCAGCATTAGCGGGAGGAGCGAGCAGTACTTC
NA,TRBD1,TRBV28,TRBJ2-3,CASRYRDRGNSDTQYF,TGTGCCAGCAGGTACCGGGACAGGGGTAATTCAGATACGCAGTATTTT
NA,TRBD1,TRBV28,TRBJ1-2,CASSNTGTAFGYTF,TGTGCCAGCAGTAACACCGGGACAGCCTTTGGCTACACCTTC
once,NA,TRBV5-1,TRBJ2-7,CASRIGTAEEQYF,TGCGCCAGCAGAATCGGAACCGCGGAAGAGCAGTACTTC
NA,TRBD1,TRBV29-1,TRBJ1-1,CSARGQGAEAFF,TGCAGCGCCCGAGGACAGGGGGCTGAAGCTTTCTTT